Listed here are 2 T cell receptor beta chains from one sample, sequenced in a study of Ad26.COV2.S vaccination and SARS-CoV-2 variants. Treatment noted: over 15 received Ad26.COV2.S at low or high dose, single or two shots; five or six received placebo; per-sample allocation not given. Sampling took place 63 days after the first vaccine or placebo injection. Profiled with immunoSEQ multiplex PCR; TCRdb holds only in-frame clones, not every one. The data show about 480,000 clones, with 87% seen just once and 9.5% to 15% held by the top ten. The source material was peripheral blood, sampled in a trial of Ad26.COV2.S vaccine versus placebo. The source is a person aged 18-60 years who received the Ad26.COV2.S COVID-19 vaccine or a placebo.

This chain uses TRBV28 with TRBJ1-2; TRBD1 aligns across 10 bases. Per germline, CDR1 MDHEN and CDR2 SYDVKM. The V gene end was trimmed by 2 bases and the J gene end by 14 bases; junction bases not matched to a gene: 5. This CDR3 contains 12 residues. The CDR3 bases are TGTGCCAGCAGTTTAGGGACAGGGGTTTTTACCTTC. It specifies CASSLGTGVFTF.

The rearrangement links TRBV7-8 to TRBJ2-3; TRBD2 aligns across 12 bases. CDR1 is SGHVS, CDR2 FQNEAQ, per germline. V lost 4 bases, J lost 3 bases, and 11 bases stayed unmatched. This CDR3 is built from 18 residues. CDR3 DNA: TGTGCCAGCAGCTCGACTAGCGGGAGTCGTCTTCGGACAGATACGCAGTATTTT. Translated: CASSSTSGSRLRTDTQYF.